These 18 T cell receptor beta chains share one sample of origin, sequenced in a study of multiple sclerosis patients with progressive multifocal leukoencephalopathy. The time point denotes: before natalizumab initiation. Some clones are missing from TCRdb's copy, which holds only in-frame ones; the method was immunoSEQ multiplex PCR. The data contain under 35,000 clones, 80% to 95% of them singletons. The sample taken for sequencing was PBMCs. The origin of the receptors is a man aged 25-45 years with multiple sclerosis.

In this sample, this clone turned up once. The rearrangement joins TRBV4-3 to TRBJ2-5; TRBD2 aligns across 10 bases. The V gene's germline CDR1 is LGHNA and CDR2 YSLEER. This CDR3 is 16 amino acids long. V shed 4 bases and J 4 bases; nucleotides not matched to a gene: 9. The CDR3 here is CASSRAVAGGTETQYF. The DNA for the CDR3 is TGCGCCAGCAGCCGCGCCGTAGCGGGAGGTACAGAGACCCAGTACTTC.

The rearrangement links TRBV6-1 to TRBJ2-1; 11 bases are shared with TRBD2. V shed 10 bases and J 9 bases; nucleotides not matched to a gene: 11. CDR3 size: 14 residues. Germline V gives CDR1 MNHNS, CDR2 SASEGT. In DNA, the CDR3 is TGTGCCACCTTTTTAGCGGGAGGGTATCTTGAGCAGTTCTTC. Its protein product is CATFLAGGYLEQFF.

As to this clone: A junction end diverges from the germline sequence, so it may reflect a read error. V gene TRBV4-3 combines with J gene TRBJ2-1; D is uncertain. The CDR3 runs 12 residues. Germline V gene sequence: CDR1 LGHNA, CDR2 YSLEER. The CDR3 sequence: CASSQDGHLRIF. For the CDR3, the DNA is TGCGCCAGCAGCCAAGATGGGCACCTCCGGATCTTC.

V gene TRBV19 combines with J gene TRBJ1-1; D is unresolved. The germline gives CDR1 LNHDA, CDR2 SQIVND (reference sequence). The CDR3 is made up of 12 amino acids. V dropped 5 bases and J dropped 3 bases, with 7 bases sitting between them. The CDR3 coding sequence is TGTGCCAGTAGTCCTGGGGACACTGAAGCTTTCTTT. Translating gives CASSPGDTEAFF.

CDR3 DNA sequence: TGTGCCAGCAGCACCCGCCCCGGGGAGCTGTTTTTT. Protein sequence: CASSTRPGELFF. The rearrangement joins TRBV7-9 to TRBJ2-2; no clear D gene. The CDR3 totals 12 residues. Trimming left V 5 bases short and J 6 bases short, with 7 bases between. Looked up from germline, CDR1 is SEHNR and CDR2 is FQNEAQ (reference sequence).

The chain links TRBV5-1 to TRBJ2-3; unclear D gene. Germline V lookup: CDR1 SGHRS, CDR2 YFSETQ. Trimming shortened V by 0 bases and J by 2 bases, and 7 bases separated the two germline ends. CDR3 size: 14 residues. The CDR3 spells CASSLEAPTDTQYF. The CDR3 nucleotides are TGCGCCAGCAGCTTGGAGGCCCCCACAGATACGCAGTATTTT.

The chain links TRBV7-9 to TRBJ1-2, with D uncertain. CDR3 size: 15 residues. Trimming stripped 0 bases from V and 4 bases from J, with 12 bases between. Germline lookup yields CDR1 SEHNR and CDR2 FQNEAQ (reference sequence). The CDR3 here is CASSLAHRGGYGYTF. The CDR3 DNA follows: TGTGCCAGCAGCTTAGCGCACCGGGGTGGCTATGGCTACACCTTC.

V usage is TRBV7-9 and J usage is TRBJ2-3; 10 bases agree with TRBD1. Germline V gene lookup returns CDR1 SEHNR and CDR2 FQNEAQ (reference sequence). The V gene end was trimmed by 3 bases and the J gene end by 2 bases; junction bases not matched to a gene: 5. The CDR3 length is 16 residues. Written as DNA, the CDR3 is TGTGCCAGCAGCTTGGCCGGGACAGGGGACACAGATACGCAGTATTTT. Translated: CASSLAGTGDTDTQYF.

Sample share makes this clone medium-sized. This chain joins TRBV4-1 and TRBJ1-2; D gene unclear. The germline V gene encodes CDR1 MGHRA and CDR2 YSYEKL. Trimming pared 4 bases from V and 12 bases from J, leaving 3 bases between. This CDR3 is 8 amino acids long. The DNA of the CDR3 is TGCGCCAGCAGCCTCGACACCTTC. It is translated as CASSLDTF.

The genes are TRBV19 and TRBJ2-3, with TRBD2 matching 10 bases. Germline V CDR1 and CDR2: LNHDA, SQIVND (reference sequence). The junction had 5 bases not matched to a gene; V was cut back by 0 bases and J by 2 bases. This CDR3 is built from 17 residues. CDR3 in DNA: TGTGCCAGTAGTATAGATCGTGGGACTAGCGTCACAGATACGCAGTATTTT. Translation: CASSIDRGTSVTDTQYF.

This clone has a single count. V and J are TRBV6-5 and TRBJ1-5; D possibly corresponds to TRBD1 (5 bases). Germline V gene lookup returns CDR1 MNHEY and CDR2 SVGAGI. V lost 7 bases and J 8 bases, leaving 12 bases between the germline ends. The CDR3 loop spans 12 amino acids. CDR3 nucleotide sequence: TGTGCCAGCACAAGGGGCCAAGAGCCCCAGCATTTT. Encoded protein: CASTRGQEPQHF.

The V and J genes are TRBV12-5 and TRBJ2-3, with 7 bases identical to TRBD2. The CDR3 runs 18 residues. Trimming cost V 0 bases and J 8 bases; bases outside gene matches: 17. Germline lookup yields CDR1 LGHNT and CDR2 FRNRAP. The CDR3 is CASGLVISGRMAGPTQYF. The CDR3 DNA follows: TGTGCTAGTGGTTTGGTAATATCCGGGAGGATGGCGGGGCCTACGCAGTATTTT.

The rearrangement links TRBV5-1 to TRBJ2-7, with a possible D match to TRBD1 (6 bases). The CDR3 contains 17 residues. CDR1 is SGHRS, CDR2 YFSETQ, per germline. Trimming shortened V by 5 bases and J by 5 bases, and 26 bases separated the two germline ends. CDR3 nucleotides: TGCGCCAGCAGAGATGGACAGCAGACTATGGGCACCCACGAGCAGTACTTC. Protein product: CASRDGQQTMGTHEQYF.

J is TRBJ2-3 and V is TRBV7-9, with unresolved D. CDR3 length equals 15 residues. CDR1 is SEHNR, CDR2 FQNEAQ, per germline (reference sequence). Trimming left V 2 bases short and J 5 bases short, with 14 bases between. The CDR3 DNA is TGTGCCAGCAGCTTAAGTCGCAGCCGTATAGATACGCAGTATTTT. As protein: CASSLSRSRIDTQYF.

This chain joins TRBV6-5 and TRBJ2-1, with D tentatively TRBD1 or TRBD2 (5 bases each). Trimming removed 5 bases at V and 10 bases at J, with 18 bases between. Germline CDR1 MNHEY, CDR2 SVGAGI. The CDR3 consists of 14 residues. Written as DNA, the CDR3 is TGTGCCAGCAGTGCCGATTCGGGGCCAGGGGAGCAGTTCTTC. Translation: CASSADSGPGEQFF.

The chain has TRBV13 and TRBJ2-4; D perhaps matches TRBD2 (5 bases). Trimming took 1 base from V and 5 from J, leaving 12 bases between them. The CDR3 runs to 15 residues. Germline values: CDR1 PRHDT, CDR2 FYEKMQ (reference sequence). The CDR3 reads CASSLEEGRENIQYF. CDR3 in DNA: TGTGCCAGCAGCTTAGAGGAAGGGAGAGAAAACATTCAGTACTTC.

The rearrangement links TRBV30 to TRBJ1-2; D ambiguous. This CDR3 region has 13 residues. V gave up 4 bases and J gave up 8 bases, with 17 bases separating them. Germline CDR1 GTSNPN, CDR2 SVGIG (reference sequence). The CDR3 DNA is TGTGCCTGGACGCGCGATGAGGTGGACGGCTACACCTTC. Translating it yields CAWTRDEVDGYTF.

The rearrangement links TRBV9 to TRBJ2-7; 8 nucleotides match TRBD2. CDR3 length equals 16 residues. Germline CDR1 and CDR2: SGDLS and YYNGEE. V lost 2 bases, J lost 4 bases, and 11 bases stayed unmatched. This CDR3 is CASSVSSGSAVYEQYF. CDR3 sequence (DNA): TGTGCCAGCAGCGTGTCTAGCGGGTCCGCCGTATACGAGCAGTACTTC.